This T cell receptor beta chain was profiled in a study of blood T cells in healthy people across ages. The study's findings and limits: Investigators viewed diversity estimates from one million T cells as underestimates, the study reported. In long-lived donors, naive CD4+ cell counts and diversity exceeded those of aged donors.

Extraction of total RNA produced a minimum of 5 micrograms from each sample. To note about this clonotype: Its antigen is as yet unknown.

Then a second PCR, running about 6 to 12 cycles, was carried out with a sample-barcoded 5' primer and a J-beta primer mix. TCRdb called the 5' RACE reads again in MiXCR, with one record for every CDR3 protein. The data hold roughly 680,000 distinct CDR3 sequences, with more than 40% observed a single time. The CDR3 loop spans 13 amino acids. V shed 5 bases and J shed 5 bases, with 12 bases lying between them. Germline V gene lookup returns CDR1 SGHTA and CDR2 FQGNSA. V and J are TRBV7-2 and TRBJ2-5, with D possibly TRBD2 on 6 matching bases. Material: blood. The sequence was collected from a woman aged 55-69 years in good health. CDR3 DNA: TGTGCCAGCAGCCGGGGGTCTAGGGAGACCCAGTACTTC. This gives the protein CASSRGSRETQYF.